This TCR beta chain was identified during a study of T cell responses to AZD1222 COVID-19 vaccine. General study results and limits: Two doses of AZD1222 preceded a rise in Spike-specific TCR breadth and depth. As reported, nearly half of all spike-specific TCRs target variant regions that are unmutated.

Notes on this clone: What it binds is not known.

TCRdb's table, derived via immunoSEQ multiplex PCR, lists solely in-frame clones and lacks some. The sample contains more than 150,000 clones, 90% to 95% of which appear only once. The sequence was obtained from an adult in good health. The sequencing used peripheral blood, collected on day 0 of AZD1222 vaccination.

CDR3 residues: CASSLDSRFDAFSTDTQYF. CDR3 DNA: TGTGCCAGCAGCTTAGACTCACGGTTTGACGCGTTTAGCACAGATACGCAGTATTTT. This chain joins TRBV7-9 and TRBJ2-3; D ambiguous. With 1 base removed from V and 0 bases from J, the gap between germline ends came to 20 bases. Germline V gene lookup returns CDR1 SEHNR and CDR2 FQNEAQ (reference sequence). The CDR3 has 19 residues.